This TCR beta chain derives from a study of T cell responses to AZD1222 COVID-19 vaccine. As concerns this clone: Antigen: not known.

The table came from immunoSEQ multiplex PCR; TCRdb's copy has only in-frame clones and leaves some out. In the table there are approximately 150,000 clones, about 87% of which are singletons. The germline gives CDR1 SGHTA, CDR2 FQGNSA. The CDR3 has 13 amino acids. Trimming left V 3 bases short and J 3 bases short, with 9 bases between. Study-wide results and caveats: Repertoires were obtained only post-peak T cell response. Regions left unmutated in variants are reportedly the target of nearly half of spike-specific TCRs.

The TCR was taken from an adult in good health. This sequence joins TRBV7-2 and TRBJ2-7; TRBD1 might be the D (5 bases). Here the sequenced sample was peripheral blood, taken on day 0 of MenACWY control vaccination. DNA for the CDR3: TGTGCCAGCAGCTTGGGGCCATTCTACGAGCAGTACTTC. Translation: CASSLGPFYEQYF. The variable domain in full, with the rest retrieved from reference TRBV7-2 and TRBJ2-7, is GAGVSQSPSNKVTEKGKDVELRCDPISGHTALYWYRQSLGQGLEFLIYFQGNSAPDKSGLPSDRFSAERTGGSVSTLTIQRTQQEDSAVYLCASSLGPFYEQYFGPGTRLTVT.